This T cell receptor (beta chain) came from a study of cytomegalovirus exposure and HLA in healthy donors. The study's findings and limits: Judged likely to be a sequencing artifact was a cluster of highly shared sequence variants. Later analysis showed TCR association rates varying by HLA locus, highest for DRB1 and lowest for HLA-C.

Germline CDR1 reads LNHNV; CDR2 reads YYDKDF (reference sequence). V was trimmed by 3 bases and J by 2 bases, leaving 17 bases between them. CDR3 length: 17 residues. This clone has more than one count but fewer than ten. Its antigen is as yet unknown. Researchers ran the PCR with 60 Vbeta and 13 Jbeta primers. Original handling: In a later analysis, of tens of millions of unique beta chains, 9 million to 11 million appeared in at least two donors. Libraries were prepared by immunoSEQ multiplex PCR; TCRdb keeps only in-frame clonotypes and omits some of them. The V and J calls and clone size come from that table; D and trimming were worked out from the DNA. The sample lists some 140,000 clones, around four fifths seen once, with 1% to 1.5% in the top ten.

The gene calls are TRBV15 and TRBJ1-3, with D perhaps TRBD1 (5 bases). This TCR came from a male donor in good health and CMV-seropositive. The sequencing input was PBMCs. CDR3 DNA: TGTGCCACCAGCAGCAGTGTCGGGGGATCAACTGGAAACACCATATATTTT. Translated, it gives CATSSSVGGSTGNTIYF. Complete variable domain (other parts from reference TRBV15 and TRBJ1-3): DAMVIQNPRYQVTQFGKPVTLSCSQTLNHNVMYWYQQKSSQAPKLLFHYYDKDFNNEADTPDNFQSRRPNTSFCFLDIRSPGLGDTAMYLCATSSSVGGSTGNTIYFGEGSWLTVV.